One and the same sample provided the 20 T cell receptor beta chains below, sequenced in a study of CD8 T cells in ankylosing spondylitis. TCRdb reprocessed the 5' RACE reads with MiXCR, giving one entry per CDR3 protein. The data contain some 200,000 distinct CDR3 sequences, around a quarter of them singletons. What was sequenced was blood, either unsorted or a sorted T cell fraction (not recorded which). The receptors come from a male donor with ankylosing spondylitis or in good health (not recorded which).

The V and J genes are TRBV5-4 and TRBJ2-7, with TRBD1 as a possible D gene (5 bases). The CDR3 contains 15 residues. The germline V gene has CDR1 SGHNT and CDR2 YYREEE (reference sequence). V lost 9 bases to trimming and J lost 2 bases, with 21 bases between them. The CDR3 nucleotides are TGTGCCACCTCCCCCGGGCTGGGGCTTACCTACGAGCAGTACTTC. Translated: CATSPGLGLTYEQYF.

This clonotype appeared a few times. A much bigger clone sits one base away, suggesting this may be a read error. The gene calls are TRBV20-1 and TRBJ2-3; 7 nucleotides line up with TRBD2. The V and J ends lost 4 bases and 9 bases, in that order; junction bases with no gene match: 10. The V gene's germline CDR1 is DFQATT and CDR2 SNEGSKA (reference sequence). CDR3 length equals 13 residues. Here the CDR3 reads CSATSTSSPTQYF. CDR3 DNA sequence: TGCAGTGCTACTTCGACTAGCAGCCCCACGCAGTATTTT.

This clonotype was seen a few times. This sequence joins TRBV6-5 and TRBJ2-6; D gene ambiguous. This CDR3 has 16 residues. Germline V CDR1 and CDR2: MNHEY, SVGAGI. Between the trimmed V and J ends, which lost 2 bases and 0 bases, there was a span of 8 bases. The DNA of the CDR3 is TGTGCCAGCAGTTACATGCCACCCTCTGGGGCCAACGTCCTGACTTTC. Protein sequence: CASSYMPPSGANVLTF.

This clonotype showed up many times. V is TRBV5-1 and J is TRBJ2-5; tentatively, D is TRBD2 (5 bases). Between the trimmed V and J ends, which lost 1 base and 2 bases, there was a span of 12 bases. The CDR3 is made up of 15 amino acids. Germline V gene data show CDR1 as SGHRS and CDR2 as YFSETQ. The CDR3 bases are TGCGCCAGCAGCTTGTTGCCACTAGATCAAGAGACCCAGTACTTC. Translating gives CASSLLPLDQETQYF.

This clonotype has ten or more counts. This rearrangement joins TRBV20-1 to TRBJ2-3; 14 nucleotides match TRBD2. Germline assignment: CDR1 DFQATT and CDR2 SNEGSKA (reference sequence). The CDR3 consists of 16 residues. The J segment lost 4 bases and the V segment lost 6 bases, leaving 9 bases of the junction unmatched. This chain's CDR3 is CSAPGLAGVGADTQYF. As DNA, the CDR3 is TGCAGTGCCCCGGGACTAGCGGGAGTAGGCGCAGATACGCAGTATTTT.

This clonotype was picked up many times. The CDR3 protein is CASSVEGRREGEQFF. CDR3 in DNA: TGTGCCAGCAGCGTAGAAGGAAGGAGGGAGGGTGAGCAGTTCTTC. The rearrangement joins TRBV9 to TRBJ2-1, with TRBD2 matching over 7 bases. This CDR3 has 15 amino acids. The V gene end was trimmed by 0 bases and the J gene end by 9 bases; junction bases not matched to a gene: 9. Germline CDR1 and CDR2: SGDLS and YYNGEE.

This clonotype showed up just a few times. The chain links TRBV29-1 to TRBJ2-2; no clear D gene. The CDR3 totals 11 residues. Germline V gives CDR1 SQVTM, CDR2 ANQGSEA. V lost 7 bases and J 8 bases, leaving 11 bases between the germline ends. This chain's CDR3 is CSAYAPGELFF. CDR3 nucleotides: TGCAGCGCGTACGCTCCGGGGGAGCTGTTTTTT.

This rearrangement joins TRBV20-1 to TRBJ1-5, with TRBD1 identical over 8 bases. The trim removed 3 bases at V and 0 bases at J, leaving 4 bases unmatched. Germline lookup yields CDR1 DFQATT and CDR2 SNEGSKA (reference sequence). The CDR3 runs to 15 residues. The CDR3 reads CSASRGPISNQPQHF. The CDR3 bases are TGCAGTGCTAGCAGGGGGCCTATTAGCAATCAGCCCCAGCATTTT.

This clonotype was seen many times. The rearrangement links TRBV20-1 to TRBJ2-1; perhaps TRBD2 as D (5 bases). V was trimmed by 3 bases and J by 0 bases, leaving 15 bases between them. The CDR3 has 16 residues. The germline CDR1 and CDR2 sequences are DFQATT and SNEGSKA (reference sequence). The CDR3 DNA is TGCAGTGCTAGCCCCCCGGAGGCCTCCTCCTACAATGAGCAGTTCTTC. This translates into CSASPPEASSYNEQFF.

This clonotype was detected ten times or more. The genes are TRBV5-1 and TRBJ2-4; 13 nucleotides match TRBD2. V was clipped by 4 bases and J by 6 bases; unmatched bases: 4. Per the germline V gene, CDR1 is SGHRS and CDR2 is YFSETQ. The CDR3 extends over 15 amino acids. The CDR3 spells CASSGGLAGPNIQYF. The CDR3 coding sequence is TGCGCCAGCAGCGGGGGACTAGCGGGGCCAAACATTCAGTACTTC.

The V and J genes are TRBV5-1 and TRBJ2-3; tentative D call: TRBD2 (6 bases). Trimming pared 1 base from V and 1 base from J, leaving 10 bases between. Germline V gene data show CDR1 as SGHRS and CDR2 as YFSETQ. This CDR3 has 15 amino acids. The CDR3 DNA is TGCGCCAGCAGCTTGTGGGGGGACGGCACAGATACGCAGTATTTT. It translates to CASSLWGDGTDTQYF.

This clonotype occurred many times. This chain links TRBV7-2 with TRBJ1-1; D may be TRBD1 (5 bases). This CDR3 spans 13 amino acids. Trimming left V 6 bases short and J 1 base short, with 9 bases between. Germline loops: CDR1 SGHTA, CDR2 FQGNSA. Here the CDR3 reads CASSYRKNTEAFF. The CDR3 nucleotides are TGTGCCAGCAGTTACAGGAAGAACACTGAAGCTTTCTTT.

J is TRBJ2-7 and V is TRBV20-1, with a possible D match to TRBD1 (5 bases). Trimming removed 0 bases from V and 7 bases from J, with 16 bases in between. Germline lookup yields CDR1 DFQATT and CDR2 SNEGSKA (reference sequence). CDR3 length equals 14 residues. CDR3 residues: CSARDSAGQGEQYF. CDR3 coding DNA: TGCAGTGCTAGAGATAGTGCAGGGCAAGGAGAGCAGTACTTC.

There are a few counts of this clonotype. V and J are TRBV6-5 and TRBJ2-1; no clear D. Germline CDR1 MNHEY, CDR2 SVGAGI. The V end was cut by 5 bases, the J end by 10 bases, with 9 bases between. This CDR3 contains 11 residues. The CDR3 loop is CASSGPTEQFF. The CDR3 nucleotides read TGTGCCAGCAGTGGCCCGACCGAGCAGTTCTTC.

This clonotype was observed at least ten times. The V and J genes are TRBV12-3 or TRBV12-4 and TRBJ2-5; 7 nucleotides line up with TRBD1. V shed 6 bases, J shed 2 bases, and the junction held 3 bases outside the gene matches. CDR3 length: 13 amino acids. The CDR3 DNA reads as TGTGCCAGCAGATGGGACAGACAAGAGACCCAGTACTTC. Protein: CASRWDRQETQYF.

The chain recombines TRBV20-1 with TRBJ2-1; possibly TRBD2 for D (6 bases). Trimming took 7 bases from V and 8 from J, leaving 15 bases between them. The germline CDR1 and CDR2 sequences are DFQATT and SNEGSKA (reference sequence). The CDR3 runs 12 residues. The CDR3 DNA is TGCAGTGTCAAGGGACTGGGCGATGAGCAGTTCTTC. It yields the protein CSVKGLGDEQFF.

This clonotype has at least ten counts. This rearrangement joins TRBV29-1 to TRBJ2-5; tentatively, D is TRBD2 (7 bases). CDR3 length: 13 amino acids. V was shortened by 4 bases and J by 5 bases, with 14 bases between the two germline ends. Looked up from germline, CDR1 is SQVTM and CDR2 is ANQGSEA. The CDR3 bases are TGCAGCGTTGGATGGGGGGGCGGTGAGACCCAGTACTTC. Protein sequence: CSVGWGGGETQYF.

This clonotype was recorded at least ten times. The chain uses TRBV20-1 and TRBJ2-5; 7 bases align to TRBD1. CDR1 DFQATT and CDR2 SNEGSKA come from the germline V gene (reference sequence). The junction had 10 bases not matched to a gene; V was cut back by 6 bases and J by 3 bases. The CDR3 spans 14 residues. The DNA of the CDR3 is TGCAGTGCCGACGGGACAGAACAGAAAGAGACCCAGTACTTC. It yields the protein CSADGTEQKETQYF.

V is TRBV15 and J is TRBJ1-2; the D gene is possibly TRBD1 (6 bases). The CDR3 is 17 residues long. V lost 0 bases and J 3 bases, leaving 17 bases between the germline ends. Germline values: CDR1 LNHNV, CDR2 YYDKDF (reference sequence). The CDR3 loop reads CATSRDFVKQGDYGYTF. The CDR3 coding sequence is TGTGCCACCAGCAGAGATTTTGTCAAACAGGGAGACTATGGCTACACCTTC.

This clonotype was seen ten or more times. V gene TRBV4-3 combines with J gene TRBJ2-3; weak D call: TRBD1 (6 bases). Germline values: CDR1 LGHNA, CDR2 YSLEER. The CDR3 consists of 14 residues. The V end was cut by 1 base, the J end by 3 bases, with 8 bases between. The chain's CDR3 is CASSQVRGTDTQYF. CDR3 bases: TGCGCCAGCAGCCAAGTCAGGGGAACAGATACGCAGTATTTT.